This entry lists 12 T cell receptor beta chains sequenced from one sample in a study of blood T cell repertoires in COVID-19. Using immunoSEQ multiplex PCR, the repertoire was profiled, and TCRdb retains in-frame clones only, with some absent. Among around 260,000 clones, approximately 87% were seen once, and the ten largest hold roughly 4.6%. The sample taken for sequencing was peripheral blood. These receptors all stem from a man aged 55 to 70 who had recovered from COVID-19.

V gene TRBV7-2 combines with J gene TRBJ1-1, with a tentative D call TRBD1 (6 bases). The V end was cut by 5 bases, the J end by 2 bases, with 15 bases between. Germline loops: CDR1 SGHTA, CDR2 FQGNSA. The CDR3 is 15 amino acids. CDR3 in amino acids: CASSPHGQLNTEAFF. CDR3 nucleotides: TGTGCCAGCAGCCCCCACGGACAGCTAAACACTGAAGCTTTCTTT.

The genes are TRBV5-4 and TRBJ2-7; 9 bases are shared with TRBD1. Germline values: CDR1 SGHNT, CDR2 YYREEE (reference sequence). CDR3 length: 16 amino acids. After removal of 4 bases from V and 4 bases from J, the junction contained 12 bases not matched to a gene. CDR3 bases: TGTGCCAGCAGCCCTGGGGGGGGACAGGGTAAATACGAGCAGTACTTC. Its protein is CASSPGGGQGKYEQYF.

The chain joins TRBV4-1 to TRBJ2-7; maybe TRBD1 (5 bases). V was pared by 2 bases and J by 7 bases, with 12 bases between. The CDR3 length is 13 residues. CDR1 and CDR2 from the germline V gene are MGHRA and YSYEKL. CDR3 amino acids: CASSQRQSTEQYF. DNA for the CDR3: TGCGCCAGCAGCCAAAGACAGTCTACAGAGCAGTACTTC.

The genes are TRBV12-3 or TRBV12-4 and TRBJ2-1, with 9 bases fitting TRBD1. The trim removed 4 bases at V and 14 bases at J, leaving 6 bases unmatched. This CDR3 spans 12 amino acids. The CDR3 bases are TGTGCCAGCAGTTCCGGGGACAGGGAAGAGTTCTTC. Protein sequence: CASSSGDREEFF.

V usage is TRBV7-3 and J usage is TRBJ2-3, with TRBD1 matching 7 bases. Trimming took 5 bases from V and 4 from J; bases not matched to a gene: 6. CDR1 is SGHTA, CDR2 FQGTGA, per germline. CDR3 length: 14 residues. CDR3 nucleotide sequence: TGTGCCAGCAGCACCGGGACAGTCGCAGATACGCAGTATTTT. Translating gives CASSTGTVADTQYF.

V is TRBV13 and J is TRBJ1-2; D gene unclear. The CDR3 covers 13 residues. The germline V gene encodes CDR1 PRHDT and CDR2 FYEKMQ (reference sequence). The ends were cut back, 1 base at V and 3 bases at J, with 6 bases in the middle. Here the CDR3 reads CASSLARYYGYTF. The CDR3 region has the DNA TGTGCCAGCAGCTTAGCACGGTACTATGGCTACACCTTC.

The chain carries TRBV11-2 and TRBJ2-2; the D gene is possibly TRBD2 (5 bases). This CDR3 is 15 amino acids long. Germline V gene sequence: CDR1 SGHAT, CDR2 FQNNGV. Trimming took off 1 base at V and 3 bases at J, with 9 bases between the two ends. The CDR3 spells CASSLGRSYTGELFF. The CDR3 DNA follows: TGTGCCAGCAGCTTAGGGAGGTCTTACACCGGGGAGCTGTTTTTT.

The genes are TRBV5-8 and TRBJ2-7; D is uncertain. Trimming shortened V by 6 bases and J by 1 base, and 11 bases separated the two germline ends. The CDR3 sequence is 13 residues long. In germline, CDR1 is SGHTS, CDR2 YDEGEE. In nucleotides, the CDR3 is TGTGCCAGCAAACCGTACATTTCCTACGAGCAGTACTTC. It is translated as CASKPYISYEQYF.

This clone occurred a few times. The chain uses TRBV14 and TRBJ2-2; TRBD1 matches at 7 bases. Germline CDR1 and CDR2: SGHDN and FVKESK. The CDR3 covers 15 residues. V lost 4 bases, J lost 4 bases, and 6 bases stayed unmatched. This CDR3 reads CASSLGTVGTGELFF. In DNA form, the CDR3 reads TGTGCCAGCAGCCTCGGGACAGTTGGCACCGGGGAGCTGTTTTTT.

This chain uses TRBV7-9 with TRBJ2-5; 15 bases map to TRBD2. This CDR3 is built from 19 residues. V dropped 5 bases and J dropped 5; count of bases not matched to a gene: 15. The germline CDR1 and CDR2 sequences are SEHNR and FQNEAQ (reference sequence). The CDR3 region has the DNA TGTGCCAGCAGCCCAGAACTCGGACTAGCGGGAGGGGCGGGGGAGACCCAGTACTTC. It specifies CASSPELGLAGGAGETQYF.

As DNA, the CDR3 is TGCGCCAGCAGCCAAAGGAGTAACAGGCCTAGCACAGATACGCAGTATTTT. It codes for CASSQRSNRPSTDTQYF. J is TRBJ2-3 and V is TRBV4-1, with D possibly being TRBD1 (5 bases). CDR1 is MGHRA and CDR2 is YSYEKL in the germline V gene. This CDR3 has 17 amino acids. Trimming removed 2 bases from V and 0 bases from J, with 15 bases in between.

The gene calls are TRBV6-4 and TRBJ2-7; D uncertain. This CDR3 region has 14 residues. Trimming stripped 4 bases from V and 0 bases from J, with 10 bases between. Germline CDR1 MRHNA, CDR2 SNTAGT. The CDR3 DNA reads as TGTGCCAGCAGTGTTGAGTTAAGCTCCTACGAGCAGTACTTC. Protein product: CASSVELSSYEQYF.